This TCR beta chain stems from a study of cytomegalovirus exposure and HLA in healthy donors. It was with 60 Vbeta and 13 Jbeta primers that the PCR ran. Generated by immunoSEQ multiplex PCR, the TCRdb table keeps only in-frame clones and is missing some. Of about 300,000 clones listed, 86% were seen once; the top ten hold around 4%. General study points: Previous analysis showed most TCR beta V segments were productive about 90% or about 30% of the time. Among CMV-associated TCR beta chains, most appeared HLA-restricted in a later analysis. The authors confirmed in vitro that three CMV-associated chains were specific for CMV antigens.

V lost 4 bases, J lost 2 bases, and 10 bases stayed unmatched. The CDR3 is made up of 16 amino acids. Germline lookup yields CDR1 MDHEN and CDR2 SYDVKM. As regards this clone: Antigen unknown.

Sequencing used PBMCs. The source is a man aged 40-55 years in good health and CMV-seropositive. The chain couples TRBV28 to TRBJ2-7; 8 bases are a match to TRBD1. CDR3 nucleotide sequence: TGTGCCAGCAGTTCCCCAGGACAGGGAAATACCTACGAGCAGTACTTC. Translation: CASSSPGQGNTYEQYF.